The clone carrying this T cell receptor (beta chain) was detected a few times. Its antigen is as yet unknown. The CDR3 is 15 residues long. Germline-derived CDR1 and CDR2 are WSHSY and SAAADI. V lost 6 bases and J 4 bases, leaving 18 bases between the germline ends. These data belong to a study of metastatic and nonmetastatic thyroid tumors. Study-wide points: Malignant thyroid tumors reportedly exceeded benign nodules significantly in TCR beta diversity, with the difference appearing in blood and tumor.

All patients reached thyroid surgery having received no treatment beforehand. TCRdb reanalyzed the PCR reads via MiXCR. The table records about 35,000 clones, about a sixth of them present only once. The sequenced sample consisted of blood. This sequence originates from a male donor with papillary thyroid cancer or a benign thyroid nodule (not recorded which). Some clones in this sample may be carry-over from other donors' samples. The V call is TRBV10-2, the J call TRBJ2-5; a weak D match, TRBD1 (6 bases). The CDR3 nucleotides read TGCGCCAGCAGGACAGGATCGGCCTGGATAGAGACCCAGTACTTC. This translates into CASRTGSAWIETQYF.